The 2 T cell receptor beta chains reported below all come from one sample, sequenced in a study of blood T cells in healthy people across ages. The use of a sample-barcoded 5' primer and a J-beta primer mix characterized a second PCR of 7 to 11 cycles. Using its own MiXCR run on the 5' RACE reads, TCRdb lists one record per CDR3 protein. This sample has around 1,600,000 distinct CDR3 sequences, with under 55% found just once. The material sequenced was blood. These receptors were collected from a woman younger than 30 in good health.

The J gene is TRBJ1-2, the V gene TRBV2; TRBD1 is a possible D gene (6 bases). Germline CDR1 is SNHLY and CDR2 is FYNNEI. Trimming stripped 0 bases from V and 8 bases from J, with 22 bases between. CDR3 length: 17 residues. The CDR3 bases are TGTGCCAGCAGTGAAGCGTCCTCCTGGGGGCGACTATGGGGCTACACCTTC. The encoded protein is CASSEASSWGRLWGYTF.

This clonotype was counted a few times. The V and J genes are TRBV11-2 and TRBJ1-2, with a weak D call TRBD1 (6 bases). Trimming shortened V by 5 bases and J by 4 bases, and 14 bases separated the two germline ends. CDR1 is SGHAT, CDR2 FQNNGV, per germline. The CDR3 consists of 14 residues. CDR3 sequence reads: CASSPTGPSYGYTF. The CDR3 DNA reads as TGTGCCAGCAGCCCAACAGGGCCCAGCTATGGCTACACCTTC.